This section outlines one T cell receptor (beta chain) sequence together with its context. The CDR3 has 16 residues. Germline V CDR1 and CDR2: SGHDT, YYEEEE. V was shortened by 0 bases and J by 5 bases, with 17 bases between the two germline ends. The data derive from a study of T-cell reconstitution after alpha-beta-depleted transplantation in children. It was with unique molecular identifiers that the TCRbeta library was prepared. TCRdb re-analysed the PCR reads in MiXCR, keeping a single row per CDR3 protein. The sample lists about 640,000 distinct CDR3 sequences, around 16% seen once, with 0.85% to 1.3% in the top ten.

This receptor was obtained from a human donor who donated a stem cell graft to a child with acute myeloid leukemia. This rearrangement joins TRBV5-6 to TRBJ1-1; no definite D call. The material was PBMCs from the stem cell graft donor, obtained from the stem cell graft. In DNA form, the CDR3 reads TGTGCCAGCAGCTTGGCCGAGGTGTCGGGTATAACTGAAGCTTTCTTT. The encoded protein is CASSLAEVSGITEAFF.